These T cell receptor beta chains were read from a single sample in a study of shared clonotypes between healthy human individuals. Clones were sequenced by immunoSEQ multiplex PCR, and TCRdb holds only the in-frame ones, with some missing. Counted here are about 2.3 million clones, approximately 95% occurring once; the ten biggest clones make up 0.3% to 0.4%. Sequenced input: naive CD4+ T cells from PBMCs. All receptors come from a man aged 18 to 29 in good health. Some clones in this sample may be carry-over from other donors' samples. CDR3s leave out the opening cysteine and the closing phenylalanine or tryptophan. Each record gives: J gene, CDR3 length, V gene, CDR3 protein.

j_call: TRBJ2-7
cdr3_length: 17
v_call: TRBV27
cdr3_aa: ASSQQTGGRPLSGNEQY

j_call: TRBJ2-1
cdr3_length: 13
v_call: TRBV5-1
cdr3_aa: ASSAGLAGLNEQF

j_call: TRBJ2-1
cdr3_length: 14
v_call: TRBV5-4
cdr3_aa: ASSSSLSLTYNEQF

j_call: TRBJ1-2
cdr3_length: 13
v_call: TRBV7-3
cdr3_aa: ASSPGGGVNYGYT

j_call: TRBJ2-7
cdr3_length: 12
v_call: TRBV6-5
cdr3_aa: ASSYSREGYEQY

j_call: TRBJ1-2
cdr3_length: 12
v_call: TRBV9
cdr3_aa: ASSVGQGSYGYT

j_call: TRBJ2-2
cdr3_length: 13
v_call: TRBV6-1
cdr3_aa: ASSEGGSLSGELF

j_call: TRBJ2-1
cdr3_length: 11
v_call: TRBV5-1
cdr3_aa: ASSNDPSAEQF

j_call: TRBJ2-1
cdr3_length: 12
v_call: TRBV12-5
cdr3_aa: ASGREGPYNEQF

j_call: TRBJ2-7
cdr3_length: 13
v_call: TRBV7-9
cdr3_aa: ASSDRGQGRNEQY

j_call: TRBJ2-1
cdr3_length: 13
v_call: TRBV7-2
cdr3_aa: ASSLAYGSYNEQF

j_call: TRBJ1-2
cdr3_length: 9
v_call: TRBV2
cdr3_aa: ASSGSRADT

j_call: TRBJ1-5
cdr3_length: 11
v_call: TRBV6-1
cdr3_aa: ASRGGAWEPQH

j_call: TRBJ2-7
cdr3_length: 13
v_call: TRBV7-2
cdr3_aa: ASTEGTGAPYEQY